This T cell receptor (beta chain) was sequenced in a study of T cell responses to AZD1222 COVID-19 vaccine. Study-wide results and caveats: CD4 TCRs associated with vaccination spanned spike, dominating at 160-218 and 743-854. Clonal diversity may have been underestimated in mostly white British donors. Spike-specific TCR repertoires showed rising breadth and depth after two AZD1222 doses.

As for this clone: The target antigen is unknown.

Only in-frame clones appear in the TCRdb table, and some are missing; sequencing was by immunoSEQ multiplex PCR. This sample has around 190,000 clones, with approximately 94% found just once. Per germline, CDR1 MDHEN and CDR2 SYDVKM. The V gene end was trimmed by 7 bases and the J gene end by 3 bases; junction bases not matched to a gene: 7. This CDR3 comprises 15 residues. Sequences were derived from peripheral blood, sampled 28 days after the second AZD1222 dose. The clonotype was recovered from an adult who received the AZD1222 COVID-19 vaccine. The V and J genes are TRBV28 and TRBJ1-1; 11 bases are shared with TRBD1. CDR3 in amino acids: CASNLPGQGDTEAFF. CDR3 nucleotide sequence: TGTGCCAGCAACCTACCGGGACAGGGGGACACTGAAGCTTTCTTT.